The entry below describes one TCR beta chain. An end of the junction does not agree with germline; a read error may underlie this. The sample's time point: patch test 2, 6 weeks after DPC sensitization. Regarding treatment: therapeutic diphenylcyclopropenone sensitization with weekly scalp DPC. This CDR3 region has 16 residues. Per the germline V gene, CDR1 is SGHAT and CDR2 is FQNNGV. The data derive from a study of human T cells and chemical hapten exposure. Study-wide background: Patients' scalps got diphenylcyclopropenone weekly throughout the approximately 26-week study.

Using its own MiXCR run on the RACE reads, TCRdb lists one record per CDR3 protein. The sample lists roughly 120,000 distinct CDR3 sequences; less than 10% were seen once. This clonotype was obtained from a woman aged 35 to 49 with alopecia areata. Some clones in this sample may be carry-over from other donors' samples. V gene TRBV11-2 combines with J gene TRBJ2-7, with 7 bases aligning to TRBD1. This specimen was whole blood, taken in connection with sensitization to the hapten diphenylcyclopropenone (DPC). The CDR3 sequence is CTSSLFPPGGSHEQYF. CDR3 bases: TGTACCAGCAGCTTATTTCCCCCAGGGGGTTCCCACGAGCAGTACTTC.